This record looks at one T cell receptor (beta chain) sequence and its context. The antigen remains undetermined. The data derive from a study of radiation and T cells in renal cell carcinoma. In the study overall: Nephrectomy followed 15 Gy stereotactic body radiation by 4 weeks.

Time point of the sample: baseline pretreatment blood. Treatment defined: 15 Gy SBRT to primary tumor, nephrectomy 4 weeks later. CDR3 length: 13 amino acids. V gave up 6 bases and J gave up 6 bases; unmatched junction bases: 1. Per germline, CDR1 SNHLY and CDR2 FYNNEI. Generated by immunoSEQ multiplex PCR, the TCRdb table keeps only in-frame clones and is missing some. The table lists 130,000 to 150,000 clones, about 88% of them singletons, with 12% in the top ten. Study observations and caveats: No pretreatment tumor biopsies were available for baseline clonotypes. In blood, top tumor clones expanded by 2 weeks, shrinking by 4.

The receptor's source is a woman aged 50 to 60 with renal cell carcinoma. The sample here was blood, taken from a patient whose treatment included radiotherapy and nephrectomy. This chain links TRBV2 with TRBJ2-2, with 10 bases identical to TRBD1. The CDR3 reads CASSGTGAGELFF. Written as DNA, the CDR3 is TGTGCCAGCAGCGGGACAGGGGCCGGGGAGCTGTTTTTT.